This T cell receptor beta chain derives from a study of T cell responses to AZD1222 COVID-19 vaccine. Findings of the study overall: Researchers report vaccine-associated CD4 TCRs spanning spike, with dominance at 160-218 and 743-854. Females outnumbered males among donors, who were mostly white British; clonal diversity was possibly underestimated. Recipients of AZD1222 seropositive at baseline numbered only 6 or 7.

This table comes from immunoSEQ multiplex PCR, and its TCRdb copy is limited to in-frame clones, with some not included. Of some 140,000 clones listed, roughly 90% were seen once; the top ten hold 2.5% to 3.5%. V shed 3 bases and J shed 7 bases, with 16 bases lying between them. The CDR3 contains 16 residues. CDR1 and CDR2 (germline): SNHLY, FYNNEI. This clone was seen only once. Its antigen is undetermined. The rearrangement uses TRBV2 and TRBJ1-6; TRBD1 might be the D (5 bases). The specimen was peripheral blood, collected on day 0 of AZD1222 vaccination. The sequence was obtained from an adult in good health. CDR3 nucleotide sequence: TGTGCCAGCAGTGAGGCCGCGGGACGGCTCAATTCACCCCTCCACTTT. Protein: CASSEAAGRLNSPLHF. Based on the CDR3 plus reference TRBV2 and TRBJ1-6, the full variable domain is EPEVTQTPSHQVTQMGQEVILRCVPISNHLYFYWYRQILGQKVEFLVSFYNNEISEKSEIFDDQFSVERPDGSNFTLKIRSTKLEDSAMYFCASSEAAGRLNSPLHFGNGTRLTVT.